The 24 T cell receptor beta chains below all came from one sample that was sequenced in a study of response to subunit inactivated influenza vaccine. TCRdb called the RT-PCR reads again in MiXCR, with one record for every CDR3 protein. This sample has roughly 550,000 distinct CDR3 sequences, with 20% to 25% found just once. These data are also associated with another study on T cells expressing NK-cell markers. That source adds: UMI-tagged 5'RACE template switching yielded the TCR beta cDNA.

The material sequenced was CD4+ T cells sorted from PBMCs, taken 11 to 12 days after vaccination. Receptors were obtained from a man in his forties or fifties who received an inactivated influenza vaccine.

V usage is TRBV6-1 and J usage is TRBJ2-6, with 9 bases fitting TRBD1. The CDR3 covers 16 residues. The germline V gene encodes CDR1 MNHNS and CDR2 SASEGT. The trim removed 6 bases at V and 2 bases at J, leaving 5 bases unmatched. CDR3 nucleotides: TGTGCCAGCAGGGACAGGGGTTTACCTGGGGCCAACGTCCTGACTTTC. This codes for CASRDRGLPGANVLTF.

The chain links TRBV2 to TRBJ1-5; D possibly corresponds to TRBD1 (6 bases). The V gene's germline CDR1 is SNHLY and CDR2 FYNNEI. CDR3 size: 14 residues. Trimming pared 6 bases from V and 7 bases from J, leaving 16 bases between. The CDR3 bases are TGTGCCAGCAGGGCCCTCGACAGGCGGCAGCCCCAGCATTTT. Translation gives CASRALDRRQPQHF.

This rearrangement joins TRBV5-1 to TRBJ2-5, with a tentative D call TRBD2 (5 bases). CDR1 and CDR2 from the germline V gene are SGHRS and YFSETQ. Trimming removed 0 bases from V and 0 bases from J, with 9 bases in between. The CDR3 extends over 15 amino acids. CDR3 sequence (DNA): TGCGCCAGCAGCTTGGCCTTGGGAGACCAAGAGACCCAGTACTTC. This translates into CASSLALGDQETQYF.

The genes are TRBV18 and TRBJ2-5; TRBD1 aligns across 8 bases. Germline CDR1 and CDR2: KGHSH and LQKENI. Trimming at V came to 1 base and at J to 7 bases, leaving 11 bases not matched to a gene. The length of the CDR3 is 16 residues. CDR3 DNA: TGTGCCAGCTCACCACGGCAGGGGGCTGATTTAGGGACCCAGTACTTC. Protein: CASSPRQGADLGTQYF.

This rearrangement joins TRBV2 to TRBJ1-2; maybe TRBD1 (6 bases). Germline V lookup: CDR1 SNHLY, CDR2 FYNNEI. V gave up 4 bases and J gave up 1 base, with 10 bases separating them. CDR3 size: 14 residues. CDR3 amino acids: CASSGQVVNYGYTF. The DNA for the CDR3 is TGTGCCAGCAGTGGACAGGTCGTTAACTATGGCTACACCTTC.

In its sample, this clonotype was seen a few times. This sequence joins TRBV7-2 and TRBJ2-1; tentatively, D is TRBD2 (6 bases). In germline, CDR1 is SGHTA, CDR2 FQGNSA. V was clipped by 1 base and J by 6 bases, with 13 bases between them. The CDR3 has 15 residues. The CDR3 here is CASSLVGARGNEQFF. Here the CDR3 DNA reads TGTGCCAGCAGCTTAGTAGGGGCGCGGGGCAATGAGCAGTTCTTC.

The chain is built from TRBV4-3 and TRBJ2-1; 9 bases agree with TRBD2. From germline, CDR1 is LGHNA and CDR2 YSLEER. The ends lost 1 base at V and 2 bases at J; junction bases unmatched: 3. The CDR3 runs 16 residues. The CDR3 sequence: CASSQAPSGTYNEQFF. CDR3 nucleotide sequence: TGCGCCAGCAGCCAAGCCCCTAGCGGGACCTACAATGAGCAGTTCTTC.

V usage is TRBV5-1 and J usage is TRBJ2-7; D unresolved. Germline CDR1 SGHRS, CDR2 YFSETQ. Trimming cost V 7 bases and J 2 bases, with 13 bases left between them. The CDR3 runs to 13 residues. The CDR3 is CASRRVGTYEQYF. In DNA, the CDR3 is TGCGCCAGCCGAAGGGTCGGAACCTACGAGCAGTACTTC.

V usage is TRBV12-3 or TRBV12-4 and J usage is TRBJ2-1; tentative D call: TRBD2 (6 bases). The CDR3 is 14 residues long. Trimming cost V 8 bases and J 4 bases, with 15 bases left between them. CDR3 DNA sequence: TGTGCCAGCGTTCTCACCGGGACTTACAATGAGCAGTTCTTC. Amino acid sequence: CASVLTGTYNEQFF.

The chain uses TRBV12-3 or TRBV12-4 and TRBJ2-7, with 9 bases fitting TRBD2. V dropped 2 bases and J dropped 3; count of bases not matched to a gene: 5. The CDR3 loop spans 15 amino acids. The CDR3 region has the DNA TGTGCCAGCAGTTTAATGACTAGCGGTTACTACGAGCAGTACTTC. Translating gives CASSLMTSGYYEQYF.

This clonotype was detected many times. The rearrangement joins TRBV27 to TRBJ1-1; D uncertain. From germline, CDR1 is MNHEY and CDR2 SMNVEV (reference sequence). Trimming shortened V by 0 bases and J by 11 bases, and 13 bases separated the two germline ends. This CDR3 is built from 13 residues. DNA of the CDR3: TGTGCCAGCAGTTTATCGTTCGGGTCGGTGGCTTTCTTT. Translation: CASSLSFGSVAFF.

This clonotype was observed at least ten times. The J gene is TRBJ2-1, the V gene TRBV15; possibly TRBD2 for D (7 bases). The CDR3 runs to 15 residues. Germline V gene data show CDR1 as LNHNV and CDR2 as YYDKDF (reference sequence). The V end was cut by 0 bases, the J end by 6 bases, with 12 bases between. The CDR3 reads CATSRDAGAFNEQFF. The CDR3 coding sequence is TGTGCCACCAGCAGAGATGCGGGGGCCTTCAATGAGCAGTTCTTC.

This clonotype was seen at least ten times. The V call is TRBV24-1, the J call TRBJ2-5; D unresolved. V gave up 5 bases and J gave up 4 bases, with 7 bases separating them. CDR3 length equals 12 residues. CDR1 is KGHDR and CDR2 is SFDVKD in the germline V gene. Written as DNA, the CDR3 is TGTGCCACCAGTGCACGGTCAGAGACCCAGTACTTC. The encoded protein is CATSARSETQYF.

The chain joins TRBV3-1 to TRBJ2-1; the D is unclear. Deletions cut 3 bases from V and 8 bases from J, with 5 bases between. Germline assignment: CDR1 LGHDT and CDR2 YNNKEL (reference sequence). This CDR3 spans 11 amino acids. Here the CDR3 DNA reads TGTGCCAGCAGCCACGGTTATGAGCAGTTCTTC. Its protein product is CASSHGYEQFF.

The genes are TRBV7-2 and TRBJ1-1, with D possibly matching TRBD1 (5 bases). The CDR3 covers 14 residues. The V end lost 0 bases, the J end lost 2 bases, and 7 bases lay between the germline ends. Germline loops: CDR1 SGHTA, CDR2 FQGNSA. CDR3: CASSLAQVNTEAFF. The DNA of the CDR3 is TGTGCCAGCAGCTTAGCACAGGTTAACACTGAAGCTTTCTTT.

This clonotype was counted between two and nine times. The chain recombines TRBV3-1 with TRBJ2-1; possible D gene TRBD1, 6 bases. There are 12 residues in the CDR3. Trimming shortened V by 9 bases and J by 4 bases, and 10 bases separated the two germline ends. CDR1 is LGHDT, CDR2 YNNKEL, per germline (reference sequence). The CDR3 sequence is CASRDIYNEQFF. CDR3 DNA sequence: TGTGCCAGTAGGGACATATACAATGAGCAGTTCTTC.

The genes are TRBV7-9 and TRBJ1-2, with D unresolved. CDR1 and CDR2 from the germline V gene are SEHNR and FQNEAQ (reference sequence). Trimming took 5 bases from V and 0 from J, leaving 7 bases between them. The CDR3 covers 13 residues. CDR3 coding DNA: TGTGCCAGCAGCGCAAGAGCTAACTATGGCTACACCTTC. Translated, it gives CASSARANYGYTF.

This clonotype was recorded a few times. The genes are TRBV29-1 and TRBJ2-3, with TRBD1 as a possible D gene (5 bases). Germline-derived CDR1 and CDR2 are SQVTM and ANQGSEA. Trimming pared 7 bases from V and 2 bases from J, leaving 7 bases between. The CDR3 contains 11 residues. CDR3 amino acids: CSEGDTDTQYF. The CDR3 DNA reads as TGCAGCGAAGGGGACACAGATACGCAGTATTTT.

Points on this clonotype: The junction differs from germline at one of its ends, possibly a read error. The chain is built from TRBV7-9 and TRBJ2-4; the match to TRBD1 covers 7 bases. Germline lookup yields CDR1 SEHNR and CDR2 FQNEAQ (reference sequence). This CDR3 region has 13 residues. The CDR3 nucleotides are TGTGCCAGCAGCTTAGCCGGGACAGAATACCTTCTCTTC. This gives the protein CASSLAGTEYLLF.

This clonotype occurred a few times. The chain combines TRBV20-1 with TRBJ1-4; tentatively, D is TRBD1 (5 bases). The CDR3 totals 13 residues. Germline V gene data show CDR1 as DFQATT and CDR2 as SNEGSKA (reference sequence). V was pared by 3 bases and J by 3 bases, with 8 bases between. The DNA for the CDR3 is TGCAGTGCTAGTGGGGGACCTAATGAAAAACTGTTTTTT. Protein sequence: CSASGGPNEKLFF.

This clonotype was counted at least ten times. V usage is TRBV3-1 and J usage is TRBJ1-3; the D is unclear. Between the trimmed V and J ends, which lost 1 base and 7 bases, there was a span of 5 bases. The length of the CDR3 is 12 residues. Germline V CDR1 and CDR2: LGHDT, YNNKEL (reference sequence). Here the CDR3 reads CASSQVANTIYF. CDR3 coding DNA: TGTGCCAGCAGCCAAGTCGCCAACACCATATATTTT.

This clonotype has just a few counts. J is TRBJ2-7 and V is TRBV15, with 7 positions matching TRBD2. The CDR3 extends over 13 amino acids. Germline CDR1 reads LNHNV; CDR2 reads YYDKDF (reference sequence). V shed 8 bases, J shed 3 bases, and the junction held 7 bases outside the gene matches. The CDR3 region is CATQLGGSYEQYF. CDR3 DNA sequence: TGTGCCACCCAATTGGGGGGGAGCTACGAGCAGTACTTC.

The chain links TRBV3-1 to TRBJ2-2; D unclear. The CDR3 sequence is 16 residues long. The germline V gene encodes CDR1 LGHDT and CDR2 YNNKEL (reference sequence). V lost 6 bases to trimming and J lost 5 bases, with 19 bases between them. The CDR3 bases are TGTGCCAGCAGTTTAAGGGCTAGTGAACAGACCGGGGAGCTGTTTTTT. Amino acid sequence: CASSLRASEQTGELFF.

This clonotype turned up a few times. V gene TRBV15 combines with J gene TRBJ1-1, with D unresolved. V was trimmed by 0 bases and J by 11 bases, leaving 7 bases between them. The CDR3 has 11 residues. Germline CDR1 reads LNHNV; CDR2 reads YYDKDF (reference sequence). CDR3 residues: CATSRESNAFF. CDR3 DNA: TGTGCCACCAGCAGAGAGTCGAATGCTTTCTTT.